A selection of T cell receptor beta chains follows, all from one sample in a study of early T cells in non-severe SARS-CoV-2 infection. In TCRdb, the 5' RACE reads were re-called with MiXCR into one record per CDR3 protein. In the table there are about 36,000 distinct CDR3 sequences, 6% to 7.5% of which are singletons. Sequences were derived from whole blood, sampled at baseline. The receptors were gathered from an adult who was a healthcare worker with PCR-confirmed SARS-CoV-2 infection or an uninfected control (not recorded which). The CDR3 runs from the conserved cysteine through the conserved F or W. D genes are given only for firm matches. Size values are once, few and many counts, or a class for expanded clones, and some rows have none.

cdr3_nt: TGTGCCTGGAGTGTAGGAGTGGAAGCTTTCTTT
cdr3_aa: CAWSVGVEAFF
v_call: TRBV30
clone_size: few
d_call: -
j_call: TRBJ1-1

cdr3_nt: TGCGCCAGCAGCCAAGATTCGCTAGCGGGAGTGGGGTCCTATGAGCAGTTCTTC
cdr3_aa: CASSQDSLAGVGSYEQFF
v_call: TRBV4-1
clone_size: -
d_call: TRBD2
j_call: TRBJ2-1

cdr3_nt: TGTGCCAGCAGCGCGCTGGAGGGAGCTTTCTTT
cdr3_aa: CASSALEGAFF
v_call: TRBV3-1
clone_size: -
d_call: -
j_call: TRBJ1-1

cdr3_nt: TGTGCCAGTAGATTGCGGGAGCTCACCGGGGAGCTGTTTTTT
cdr3_aa: CASRLRELTGELFF
v_call: TRBV19
clone_size: -
d_call: TRBD2
j_call: TRBJ2-2

cdr3_nt: TGTGCCAGCAGTGAGACAGGGGGACAAGAGACCCAGTACTTC
cdr3_aa: CASSETGGQETQYF
v_call: TRBV6-4
clone_size: many
d_call: TRBD1
j_call: TRBJ2-5

cdr3_nt: TGTGCCAGTACCGATTCGACAGGGCCTAGCTCCTACGAGCAGTACTTC
cdr3_aa: CASTDSTGPSSYEQYF
v_call: TRBV12-3/TRBV12-4
clone_size: many
d_call: TRBD1
j_call: TRBJ2-7

cdr3_nt: TGTGCCAGCAGCTTCGTGATGGGAGGCTACACCTTC
cdr3_aa: CASSFVMGGYTF
v_call: TRBV5-4
clone_size: many
d_call: -
j_call: TRBJ1-2

cdr3_nt: TGTGCCAGCAGCCTCATCACGCCAGGGACAGATACGCAGTATTTT
cdr3_aa: CASSLITPGTDTQYF
v_call: TRBV27
clone_size: few
d_call: -
j_call: TRBJ2-3

cdr3_nt: TGTGCCAGCAGCTTCGACGGGCTCGAGGGCTACACCTTC
cdr3_aa: CASSFDGLEGYTF
v_call: TRBV7-9
clone_size: many
d_call: -
j_call: TRBJ1-2

cdr3_nt: TGTGCCAGCAGCCGGGAGGGGGACTCCTACAATGAGCAGTTCTTC
cdr3_aa: CASSREGDSYNEQFF
v_call: TRBV13
clone_size: -
d_call: TRBD2
j_call: TRBJ2-1

cdr3_nt: TGCGCCAGCAGCCAAAGAGAGGAGGGCACTGAAGCTTTCTTT
cdr3_aa: CASSQREEGTEAFF
v_call: TRBV4-1
clone_size: many
d_call: -
j_call: TRBJ1-1

cdr3_nt: TGTGCCAGCAGTTTTCCGGGACAAGAGACCCAGTACTTC
cdr3_aa: CASSFPGQETQYF
v_call: TRBV28
clone_size: many
d_call: -
j_call: TRBJ2-5

cdr3_nt: TGCGCCAGCAGCCAGATCATATACCCGGGCGACACTGAAGCTTTCTTT
cdr3_aa: CASSQIIYPGDTEAFF
v_call: TRBV4-1
clone_size: many
d_call: -
j_call: TRBJ1-1

cdr3_nt: TGTGCCAGCCGCCGCACAGACCTTTACACCGGGGAGCTGTTTTTT
cdr3_aa: CASRRTDLYTGELFF
v_call: TRBV19
clone_size: many
d_call: -
j_call: TRBJ2-2

cdr3_nt: TGTGCCAGCAGTATAGGCGGAACTGAAGCTTTCTTT
cdr3_aa: CASSIGGTEAFF
v_call: TRBV28
clone_size: once
d_call: -
j_call: TRBJ1-1

cdr3_nt: TGCAGCGTTGATACCGGGACAGGGGGCACTGAAGCTTTCTTT
cdr3_aa: CSVDTGTGGTEAFF
v_call: TRBV29-1
clone_size: -
d_call: TRBD1
j_call: TRBJ1-1